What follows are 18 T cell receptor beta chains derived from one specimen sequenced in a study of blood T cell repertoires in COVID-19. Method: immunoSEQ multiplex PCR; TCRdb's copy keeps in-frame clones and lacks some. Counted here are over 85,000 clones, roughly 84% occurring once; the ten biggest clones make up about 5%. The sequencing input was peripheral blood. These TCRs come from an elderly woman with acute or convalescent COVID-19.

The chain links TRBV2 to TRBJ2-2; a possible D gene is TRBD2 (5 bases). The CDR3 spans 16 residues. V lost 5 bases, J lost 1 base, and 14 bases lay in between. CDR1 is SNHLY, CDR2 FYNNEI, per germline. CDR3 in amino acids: CASSQGSAGNTGELFF. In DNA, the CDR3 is TGTGCCAGCAGTCAAGGGTCTGCGGGGAACACCGGGGAGCTGTTTTTT.

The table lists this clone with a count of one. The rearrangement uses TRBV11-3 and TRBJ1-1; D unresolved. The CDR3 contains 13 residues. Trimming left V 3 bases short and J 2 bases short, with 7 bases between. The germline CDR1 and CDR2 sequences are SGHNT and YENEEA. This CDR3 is CASSFLLNTEAFF. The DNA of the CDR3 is TGTGCCAGCAGCTTTTTACTAAACACTGAAGCTTTCTTT.

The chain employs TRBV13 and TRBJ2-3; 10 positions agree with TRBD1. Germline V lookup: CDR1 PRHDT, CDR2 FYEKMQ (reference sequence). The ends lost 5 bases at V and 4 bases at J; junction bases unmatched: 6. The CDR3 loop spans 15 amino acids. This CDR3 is CASSPRDRGADTQYF. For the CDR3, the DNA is TGTGCCAGCAGCCCCCGGGACAGGGGTGCAGATACGCAGTATTTT.

Here the CDR3 DNA reads TGTGCCTACCGGGGTGATGGTGGCTACACCTTC. It is translated as CAYRGDGGYTF. The chain links TRBV30 to TRBJ1-2; no definite D call. CDR3 size: 11 residues. Germline V gene data show CDR1 as GTSNPN and CDR2 as SVGIG (reference sequence). Trimming left V 7 bases short and J 7 bases short, with 13 bases between.

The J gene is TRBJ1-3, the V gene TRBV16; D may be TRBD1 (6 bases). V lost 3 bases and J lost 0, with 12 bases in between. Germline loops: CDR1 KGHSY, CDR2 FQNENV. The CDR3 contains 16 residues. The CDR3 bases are TGTGCCAGCAGCCATACGGGACAACCCTCTGGAAACACCATATATTTT. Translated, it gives CASSHTGQPSGNTIYF.

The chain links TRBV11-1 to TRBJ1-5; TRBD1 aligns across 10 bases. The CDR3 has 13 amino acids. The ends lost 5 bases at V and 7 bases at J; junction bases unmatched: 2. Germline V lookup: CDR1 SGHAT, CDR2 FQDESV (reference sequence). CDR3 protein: CASSADRGQPQHF. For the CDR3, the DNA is TGTGCCAGCAGCGCGGACAGGGGGCAGCCCCAGCATTTT.

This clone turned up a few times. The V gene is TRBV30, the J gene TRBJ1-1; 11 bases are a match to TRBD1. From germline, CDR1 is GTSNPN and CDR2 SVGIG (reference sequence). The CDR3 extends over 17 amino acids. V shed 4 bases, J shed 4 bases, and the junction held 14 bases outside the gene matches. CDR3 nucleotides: TGTGCCTGGACTCTGCGGGTGGGGACAGGGGGAGGCACTGAAGCTTTCTTT. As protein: CAWTLRVGTGGGTEAFF.

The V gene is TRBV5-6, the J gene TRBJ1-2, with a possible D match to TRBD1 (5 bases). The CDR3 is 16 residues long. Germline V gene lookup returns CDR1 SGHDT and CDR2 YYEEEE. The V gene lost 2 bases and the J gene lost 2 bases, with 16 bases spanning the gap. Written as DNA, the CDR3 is TGTGCCAGCAGCTTTGGGGCCCGACAGTCCAACTATGGCTACACCTTC. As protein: CASSFGARQSNYGYTF.

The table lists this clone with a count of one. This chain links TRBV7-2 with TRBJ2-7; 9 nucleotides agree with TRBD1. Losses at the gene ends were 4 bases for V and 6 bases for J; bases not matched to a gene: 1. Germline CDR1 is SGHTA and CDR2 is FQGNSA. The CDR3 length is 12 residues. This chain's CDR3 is CASSSTGGEQYF. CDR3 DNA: TGTGCCAGCAGCTCGACAGGGGGCGAGCAGTACTTC.

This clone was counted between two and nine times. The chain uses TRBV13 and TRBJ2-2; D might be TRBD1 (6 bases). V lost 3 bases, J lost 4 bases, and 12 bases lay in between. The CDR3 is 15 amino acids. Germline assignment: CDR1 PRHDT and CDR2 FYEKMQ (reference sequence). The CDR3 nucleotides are TGTGCCAGCAGCTTTCAGGGGCAGATCACCGGGGAGCTGTTTTTT. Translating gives CASSFQGQITGELFF.

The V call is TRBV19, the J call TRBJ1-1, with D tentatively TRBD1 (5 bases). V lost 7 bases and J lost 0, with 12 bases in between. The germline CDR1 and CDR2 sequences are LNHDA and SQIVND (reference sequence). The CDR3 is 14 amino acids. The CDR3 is CASKDSPMNTEAFF. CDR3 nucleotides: TGTGCCAGTAAAGACAGCCCCATGAACACTGAAGCTTTCTTT.

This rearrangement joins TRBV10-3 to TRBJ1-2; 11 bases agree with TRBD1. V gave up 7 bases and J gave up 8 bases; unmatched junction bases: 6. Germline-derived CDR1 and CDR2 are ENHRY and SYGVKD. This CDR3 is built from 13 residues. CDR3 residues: CAIMGQGDLGYTF. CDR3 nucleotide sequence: TGTGCCATCATGGGACAGGGGGATTTGGGCTACACCTTC.

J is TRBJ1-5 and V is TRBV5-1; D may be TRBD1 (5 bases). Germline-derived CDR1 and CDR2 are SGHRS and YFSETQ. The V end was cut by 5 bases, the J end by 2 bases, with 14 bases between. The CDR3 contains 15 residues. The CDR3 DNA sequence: TGCGCCAGCAGTCGGGACGGGGGAGGCAATCAGCCCCAGCATTTT. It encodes CASSRDGGGNQPQHF. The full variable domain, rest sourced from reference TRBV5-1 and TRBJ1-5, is KAGVTQTPRYLIKTRGQQVTLSCSPISGHRSVSWYQQTPGQGLQFLFEYFSETQRNKGNFPGRFSGRQFSNSRSEMNVSTLELGDSALYLCASSRDGGGNQPQHFGDGTRLSIL.

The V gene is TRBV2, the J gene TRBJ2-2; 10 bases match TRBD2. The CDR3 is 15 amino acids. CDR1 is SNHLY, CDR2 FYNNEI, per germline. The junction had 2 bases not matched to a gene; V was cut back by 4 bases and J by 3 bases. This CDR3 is CASSALAGYTGELFF. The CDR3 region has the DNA TGTGCCAGCAGTGCACTAGCGGGATACACCGGGGAGCTGTTTTTT.

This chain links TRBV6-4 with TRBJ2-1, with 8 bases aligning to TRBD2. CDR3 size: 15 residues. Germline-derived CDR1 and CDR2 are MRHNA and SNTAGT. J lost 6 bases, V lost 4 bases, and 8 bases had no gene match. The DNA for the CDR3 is TGTGCCAGCAGTGCCTTCGGGGGGGCCCCCAATGAGCAGTTCTTC. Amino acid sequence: CASSAFGGAPNEQFF.

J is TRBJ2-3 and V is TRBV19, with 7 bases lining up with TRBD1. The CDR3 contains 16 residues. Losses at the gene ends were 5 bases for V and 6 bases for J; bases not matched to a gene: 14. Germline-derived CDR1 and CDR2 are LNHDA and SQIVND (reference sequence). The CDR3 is CASSPTRQGSRDTQYF. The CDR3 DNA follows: TGTGCCAGTAGTCCGACGCGACAGGGATCCAGGGATACGCAGTATTTT.

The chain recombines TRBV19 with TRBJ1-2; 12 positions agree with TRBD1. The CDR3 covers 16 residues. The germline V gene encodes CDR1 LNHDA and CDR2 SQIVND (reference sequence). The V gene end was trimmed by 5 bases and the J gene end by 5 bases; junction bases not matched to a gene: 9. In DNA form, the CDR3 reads TGTGCCAGTAGTTTGGGACAGGGGGCGAAAGCATATGGCTACACCTTC. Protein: CASSLGQGAKAYGYTF.

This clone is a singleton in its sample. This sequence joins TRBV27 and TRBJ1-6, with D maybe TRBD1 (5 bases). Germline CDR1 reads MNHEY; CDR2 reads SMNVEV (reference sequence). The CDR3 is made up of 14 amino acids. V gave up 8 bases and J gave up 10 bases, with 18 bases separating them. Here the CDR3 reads CASPIREGSSPLHF. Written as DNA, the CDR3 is TGTGCCAGCCCCATCCGGGAGGGGTCATCACCCCTCCACTTT.